What follows are 27 T cell receptor beta chains derived from one specimen sequenced in a study of T cells in Graves' hyperthyroidism and ophthalmopathy. RNA transcripts yielded amplified TCR beta CDR3 regions. An initial round of RT-PCR targeting the TCR CDR3 relied on the HTBI primer set. TCRdb passed the multiplex PCR reads through MiXCR, listing each CDR3 protein once. Of roughly 750,000 distinct CDR3 sequences in the sample, around 17% were seen once. Sequenced input: blood. These receptors were obtained from a young man with Graves' hyperthyroidism.

This clonotype was seen only a few times. This chain connects TRBV3-2 to TRBJ1-2; TRBD1, the table's D call, lacks a check against the DNA. TRBV3-2 is an annotated pseudogene. CDR3 length: 15 residues. The DNA for the CDR3 is TGTGCCAGCAGCCAAGTCGGGGACCACTTACCTGGCTACACCTTC. Encoded protein: CASSQVGDHLPGYTF.

This clonotype has at least ten counts. The gene calls are TRBV24-1 and TRBJ2-3; D might be TRBD1 (5 bases). Looked up from germline, CDR1 is KGHDR and CDR2 is SFDVKD. Trimming removed 4 bases at V and 2 bases at J, with 12 bases between. This CDR3 has 15 residues. Here the CDR3 reads CATSESGYDTDTQYF. Here the CDR3 DNA reads TGTGCCACCAGTGAGTCAGGGTATGACACAGATACGCAGTATTTT.

For this clonotype: A much larger clone lies one base from this, so it may be a read error. The chain employs TRBV7-3 and TRBJ2-1; a possible D gene is TRBD1 (6 bases). Germline V CDR1 and CDR2: SGHTA, FQGTGA. This CDR3 region has 17 residues. The CDR3 spells CASSNLGQTWTYNKQFF. DNA of the CDR3: TGTGCCAGCAGCAATCTCGGACAGACCTGGACCTACAATAAGCAGTTCTTC.

This clonotype was seen a handful of times. This chain uses TRBV15 with TRBJ1-1; the D gene is possibly TRBD1 (5 bases). The germline V and J ends were trimmed by 3 bases and 0 bases, with 11 bases remaining between them. The CDR3 contains 15 residues. Germline V gene sequence: CDR1 LNHNV, CDR2 YYDKDF (reference sequence). CDR3 protein: CATSSRGGMNTEAFF. The CDR3 nucleotides are TGTGCCACCAGCAGTAGGGGAGGGATGAACACTGAAGCTTTCTTT.

V gene TRBV5-1 combines with J gene TRBJ2-7; the D gene is possibly TRBD1 (7 bases). Trimming cost V 4 bases and J 5 bases, with 19 bases left between them. The CDR3 contains 15 residues. The V gene's germline CDR1 is SGHRS and CDR2 YFSETQ. The CDR3 region has the DNA TGCGCCAGCAGCGGGTCTGGAGGGGGCGTCGACGAGCAGTACTTC. Amino acid sequence: CASSGSGGGVDEQYF. The full variable domain, its missing parts supplied by reference TRBV5-1 and TRBJ2-7, is KAGVTQTPRYLIKTRGQQVTLSCSPISGHRSVSWYQQTPGQGLQFLFEYFSETQRNKGNFPGRFSGRQFSNSRSEMNVSTLELGDSALYLCASSGSGGGVDEQYFGPGTRLTVT.

This clonotype was observed many times. The chain has TRBV20-1 and TRBJ2-5, with TRBD2 as a possible D gene (6 bases). The CDR3 runs 15 residues. Trimming cost V 1 base and J 5 bases, with 17 bases left between them. The germline V gene encodes CDR1 DFQATT and CDR2 SNEGSKA (reference sequence). The CDR3 here is CSARVGRTGSETQYF. The CDR3, as DNA: TGCAGTGCTAGAGTAGGGAGGACGGGATCGGAGACCCAGTACTTC.

This clonotype was counted many times. The rearrangement uses TRBV28 and TRBJ2-3; TRBD2 matches at 7 bases. Germline assignment: CDR1 MDHEN and CDR2 SYDVKM. The trim removed 3 bases at V and 2 bases at J, leaving 2 bases unmatched. The length of the CDR3 is 14 residues. The CDR3 bases are TGTGCCAGCAGTTTGGGGGGGGTCACAGATACGCAGTATTTT. Its protein product is CASSLGGVTDTQYF.

This clonotype was counted a few times. This chain connects TRBV6-1 to TRBJ1-2; 9 bases align to TRBD1. Germline assignment: CDR1 MNHNS and CDR2 SASEGT. Trimming took 6 bases from V and 4 from J; bases not matched to a gene: 6. This CDR3 region has 14 residues. CDR3 in amino acids: CASRKQGATYGYTF. The CDR3 bases are TGTGCCAGCAGGAAACAGGGGGCGACCTATGGCTACACCTTC.

This chain uses TRBV11-3 with TRBJ1-2, with D perhaps TRBD1 (5 bases). Trimming took 5 bases from V and 5 from J, leaving 15 bases between them. The CDR3 spans 14 residues. From germline, CDR1 is SGHNT and CDR2 YENEEA. CDR3 sequence: CASSPTPGRYGYTF. The CDR3 DNA reads as TGTGCCAGCAGCCCGACCCCAGGGCGGTATGGCTACACCTTC. The full variable domain, rest sourced from reference TRBV11-3 and TRBJ1-2, is EAGVVQSPRYKIIEKKQPVAFWCNPISGHNTLYWYLQNLGQGPELLIRYENEEAVDDSQLPKDRFSAERLKGVDSTLKIQPAELGDSAVYLCASSPTPGRYGYTFGSGTRLTVV.

This clonotype was seen many times. The chain couples TRBV7-9 to TRBJ2-5; a possible D gene is TRBD2 (6 bases). The germline V gene encodes CDR1 SEHNR and CDR2 FQNEAQ (reference sequence). V lost 2 bases and J 7 bases, leaving 11 bases between the germline ends. The CDR3 length is 13 residues. The CDR3 loop reads CASSLPSEVTQYF. CDR3 DNA: TGTGCCAGCAGCTTACCTAGCGAGGTGACCCAGTACTTC. Filled out from reference TRBV7-9 and TRBJ2-5, the complete variable domain reads DTGVSQNPRHKITKRGQNVTFRCDPISEHNRLYWYRQTLGQGPEFLTYFQNEAQLEKSRLLSDRFSAERPKGSFSTLEIQRTEQGDSAMYLCASSLPSEVTQYFGPGTRLLVL.

This clonotype appeared many times. The rearrangement links TRBV12-3 or TRBV12-4 to TRBJ2-1; 13 positions match TRBD2. CDR3 length: 17 residues. Losses at the gene ends were 6 bases for V and 7 bases for J; bases not matched to a gene: 12. The CDR3 region is CASSKLAGGPLRNEQFF. DNA for the CDR3: TGTGCCAGCAGCAAACTAGCGGGAGGGCCCCTACGAAATGAGCAGTTCTTC.

The chain carries TRBV12-3 or TRBV12-4 and TRBJ2-3; D possibly corresponds to TRBD1 (6 bases). The CDR3 consists of 15 residues. V lost 6 bases and J lost 2, with 15 bases in between. In nucleotides, the CDR3 is TGTGCCAGCAGGGGGACACAACTCTACACAGATACGCAGTATTTT. The encoded protein is CASRGTQLYTDTQYF.

This clonotype has only a few counts. CDR3: CASSSFSTENEQFF. CDR3 coding DNA: TGCGCCAGCAGCTCCTTCTCGACTGAGAATGAGCAGTTCTTC. The chain recombines TRBV5-1 with TRBJ2-1, with D unresolved. CDR1 is SGHRS and CDR2 is YFSETQ in the germline V gene. The CDR3 has 14 amino acids. Deletions cut 3 bases from V and 7 bases from J, with 14 bases between.

Many counts were recorded for this clonotype. This chain uses TRBV6-2 or TRBV6-3 with TRBJ2-7; 7 bases agree with TRBD1. The CDR3 is 15 residues long. The V segment lost 6 bases and the J segment 6 bases; nucleotides outside the gene matches: 14. Germline assignment: CDR1 MNHEY and CDR2 SVGEGT. The CDR3 loop reads CASSHARLTGSEQYF. The CDR3, as DNA: TGTGCCAGCAGCCACGCCCGCCTGACAGGGAGCGAGCAGTACTTC.

This clonotype was recorded a few times. The chain recombines TRBV24-1 with TRBJ2-1, with 7 bases lining up with TRBD2. Germline V gives CDR1 KGHDR, CDR2 SFDVKD. This CDR3 is 18 amino acids long. The V segment lost 0 bases and the J segment 3 bases; nucleotides outside the gene matches: 10. CDR3 residues: CATSDLEAGVSSYNEQFF. As DNA, the CDR3 is TGTGCCACCAGTGATTTGGAGGCGGGAGTTTCTAGCTACAATGAGCAGTTCTTC.

The rearrangement joins TRBV6-1 to TRBJ2-1; 8 positions agree with TRBD2. This CDR3 region has 15 residues. From germline, CDR1 is MNHNS and CDR2 SASEGT. Trimming took 7 bases from V and 3 from J; bases not matched to a gene: 8. The CDR3 DNA is TGTGCCAGCACCGGGGGGGGGGTAAGCTACAATGAGCAGTTCTTC. This translates into CASTGGGVSYNEQFF.

The table lists this clonotype with a few counts. The J gene is TRBJ2-4, the V gene TRBV10-3; 7 bases fit TRBD2. The CDR3 extends over 16 amino acids. Per germline, CDR1 ENHRY and CDR2 SYGVKD. V dropped 3 bases and J dropped 0; count of bases not matched to a gene: 5. CDR3 DNA: TGTGCCATCAGTGATATTGGCGGGAGAGCCAAAAACATTCAGTACTTC. Encoded protein: CAISDIGGRAKNIQYF.

This sequence joins TRBV12-3 or TRBV12-4 and TRBJ2-5; no reliable D call. This CDR3 contains 14 residues. Trimming pared 1 base from V and 5 bases from J, leaving 11 bases between. This CDR3 is CASSLDVGLETQYF. DNA for the CDR3: TGTGCCAGCAGTTTAGATGTAGGGTTGGAGACCCAGTACTTC.

This clonotype has at least ten counts. CDR3 DNA: TGTGCCAGCAGCCAGGACGGCTACAATCAGCCCCAGCATTTT. Encoded protein: CASSQDGYNQPQHF. V gene TRBV4-2 combines with J gene TRBJ1-5; D unresolved. From germline, CDR1 is LGHNA and CDR2 YNFKEQ. This CDR3 has 14 residues. Trimming removed 3 bases from V and 3 bases from J, with 9 bases in between.

The V call is TRBV27, the J call TRBJ2-1; 9 bases fit TRBD2. CDR3 size: 15 residues. Germline V gives CDR1 MNHEY, CDR2 SMNVEV (reference sequence). V shed 5 bases and J 8 bases; nucleotides not matched to a gene: 10. The CDR3 DNA is TGTGCCAGCAGTGACCCCGGGACTAGCCTCCATGAGCAGTTCTTC. This encodes CASSDPGTSLHEQFF.

This clonotype has more than one count but fewer than ten. The chain joins TRBV7-3 to TRBJ2-7; the D gene is possibly TRBD1 (5 bases). Trimming took 5 bases from V and 6 from J, leaving 17 bases between them. Germline V gene sequence: CDR1 SGHTA, CDR2 FQGTGA. The CDR3 runs to 14 residues. The CDR3 region has the DNA TGTGCCAGCAGCCCAAGGGGCCAGGGTAGCGAGCAGTACTTC. The encoded protein is CASSPRGQGSEQYF.

This clonotype was recorded a few times. V and J are TRBV4-1 and TRBJ2-3; 9 positions agree with TRBD2. V trimming: 0 bases; J trimming: 1 base; junction bases outside the gene matches: 5. There are 17 residues in the CDR3. Germline CDR1 reads MGHRA; CDR2 reads YSYEKL. CDR3 protein: CASSQDMRTSGTDTQYF. The DNA for the CDR3 is TGCGCCAGCAGCCAAGATATGCGGACTAGCGGCACAGATACGCAGTATTTT.

This clonotype was seen ten or more times. The chain is built from TRBV27 and TRBJ1-1, with D tentatively TRBD1 (6 bases). In germline, CDR1 is MNHEY, CDR2 SMNVEV (reference sequence). CDR3 size: 16 residues. The V end was cut by 5 bases, the J end by 1 base, with 17 bases between. CDR3 sequence reads: CASSPQDSFSNTEAFF. The CDR3 region has the DNA TGTGCCAGCAGTCCCCAGGACAGTTTCTCGAACACTGAAGCTTTCTTT.

There are a few counts of this clonotype. The chain joins TRBV6-1 to TRBJ2-2; 9 positions match TRBD1. Germline trimming cut 7 bases from V and 2 bases from J; bases unmatched to any gene: 5. CDR1 is MNHNS and CDR2 is SASEGT in the germline V gene. The CDR3 is 15 amino acids. In nucleotides, the CDR3 is TGTGCCAGCACCCAGGGACAGGGAAACACCGGGGAGCTGTTTTTT. Translating gives CASTQGQGNTGELFF.

This chain joins TRBV6-2 or TRBV6-3 and TRBJ2-7; no definite D call. This CDR3 spans 12 amino acids. Per germline, CDR1 MNHEY and CDR2 SVGEGT. The V gene lost 7 bases and the J gene lost 7 bases, with 14 bases spanning the gap. CDR3 protein: CASNKGHSEQYF. CDR3 DNA sequence: TGTGCCAGCAATAAAGGGCACTCTGAGCAGTACTTC.

This clonotype was seen ten or more times. The chain joins TRBV2 to TRBJ2-7, with D perhaps given as TRBD1 or TRBD2 (5 bases each). Germline CDR1 and CDR2: SNHLY and FYNNEI. There are 14 residues in the CDR3. Trimming took 3 bases from V and 2 from J, leaving 11 bases between them. CDR3 residues: CASSDGAPTYEQYF. CDR3 nucleotide sequence: TGTGCCAGCAGTGACGGGGCGCCCACCTACGAGCAGTACTTC.

A few counts support this clonotype. The J gene is TRBJ1-6, the V gene TRBV2, with D possibly matching TRBD1 (6 bases). Germline V gives CDR1 SNHLY, CDR2 FYNNEI. The CDR3 runs 13 residues. The V and J ends lost 4 bases and 10 bases respectively, with 11 bases between them. This CDR3 is CASSVQGQSPLHF. The CDR3 DNA reads TGTGCCAGCAGTGTACAGGGTCAATCACCCCTCCACTTT.